A selection of T cell receptor beta chains follows, all from one sample in a study of shared clonotypes between healthy human individuals. The repertoire was sequenced with immunoSEQ multiplex PCR; TCRdb's copy has only in-frame clones and lacks some. The sample records roughly 1,800,000 clones, about 95% being singletons. The sample consisted of naive CD8+ T cells sorted from blood. These receptor sequences come from a man between 18 and 29 years old in good health. CDR3s include the opening cysteine and the closing phenylalanine or tryptophan. The order of the fields is J gene, V gene, CDR3 protein.

j_call: TRBJ2-7
v_call: TRBV13
cdr3_aa: CASSQGGVGEQYF

j_call: TRBJ2-7
v_call: TRBV10-3
cdr3_aa: CAISDSLYEQYF

j_call: TRBJ1-2
v_call: TRBV6-5
cdr3_aa: CASSPIQFHYGYTF

j_call: TRBJ2-7
v_call: TRBV5-4
cdr3_aa: CASSLGTGSSYEQYF

j_call: TRBJ2-3
v_call: TRBV13
cdr3_aa: CASSSLAGGSTDTQYF

j_call: TRBJ1-3
v_call: TRBV4-1
cdr3_aa: CASSQAHWDVTGNTIYF

j_call: TRBJ2-1
v_call: TRBV9
cdr3_aa: CASSVEQGAYNEQFF

j_call: TRBJ2-5
v_call: TRBV5-6
cdr3_aa: CASSLATGVQTQYF

j_call: TRBJ1-6
v_call: TRBV14
cdr3_aa: CASSQKRGFSYNSPLHF

j_call: TRBJ2-1
v_call: TRBV10-1
cdr3_aa: CASSEGTGGNEQFF

j_call: TRBJ2-7
v_call: TRBV27
cdr3_aa: CASSLSASSYEQYF

j_call: TRBJ2-7
v_call: TRBV10-1
cdr3_aa: CASSDQGLSYEQYF

j_call: TRBJ1-2
v_call: TRBV6-5
cdr3_aa: CASSYSTESYGYTF

j_call: TRBJ2-7
v_call: TRBV5-4
cdr3_aa: CASSREASRGEQYF

j_call: TRBJ2-5
v_call: TRBV2
cdr3_aa: CASTGAGAASGVTQYF

j_call: TRBJ2-1
v_call: TRBV15
cdr3_aa: CATSRIREGLDNEQFF

j_call: TRBJ1-1
v_call: TRBV29-1
cdr3_aa: CSVESLPFEAFF

j_call: TRBJ2-7
v_call: TRBV27
cdr3_aa: CASRLAGAFYEQYF

j_call: TRBJ2-1
v_call: TRBV7-9
cdr3_aa: CASTVTGNEQFF

j_call: TRBJ2-7
v_call: TRBV7-2
cdr3_aa: CASSLVRDTLRDEQYF

j_call: TRBJ1-2
v_call: TRBV6-1
cdr3_aa: CASSSQGAAYGYTF

j_call: TRBJ2-1
v_call: TRBV6-5
cdr3_aa: CASSPDTSSGDEQFF

j_call: TRBJ2-7
v_call: TRBV27
cdr3_aa: CASSSLRLLDEQYF

j_call: TRBJ2-1
v_call: TRBV4-2
cdr3_aa: CASSQEGLAGGLLNEQFF

j_call: TRBJ2-7
v_call: TRBV2
cdr3_aa: CASSEMGLAGGLQEQYF

j_call: TRBJ2-1
v_call: TRBV7-9
cdr3_aa: CASSFFGRDYNEQFF

j_call: TRBJ2-2
v_call: TRBV12-5
cdr3_aa: CASGRTNTGELFF

j_call: TRBJ2-1
v_call: TRBV7-8
cdr3_aa: CASSLDVYEQFF

j_call: TRBJ2-7
v_call: TRBV21-1
cdr3_aa: CASSKRRQDLSSYEQYF

j_call: TRBJ2-5
v_call: TRBV7-2
cdr3_aa: CASSLEGDGPRETQYF

j_call: TRBJ1-5
v_call: TRBV19
cdr3_aa: CASSVRDNNQPQHF

j_call: TRBJ2-7
v_call: TRBV28
cdr3_aa: CASSSSGSSYEQYF

j_call: TRBJ2-1
v_call: TRBV30
cdr3_aa: CAWSVTSSYEQFF

j_call: TRBJ2-2
v_call: TRBV4-3
cdr3_aa: CASSQDSNPRGELFF

j_call: TRBJ1-2
v_call: TRBV18
cdr3_aa: CASSPRDSPVYGYTF

j_call: TRBJ2-2
v_call: TRBV10-3
cdr3_aa: CAISELASNTGELFF

j_call: TRBJ2-2
v_call: TRBV19
cdr3_aa: CASSSGISGELFF

j_call: TRBJ1-5
v_call: TRBV2
cdr3_aa: CASGLGQYSNQPQHF

j_call: TRBJ2-7
v_call: TRBV4-3
cdr3_aa: CASSQVFSGNYEQYF

j_call: TRBJ1-2
v_call: TRBV2
cdr3_aa: CASSPKSYLEEYGYTF

j_call: TRBJ1-4
v_call: TRBV2
cdr3_aa: CASSEVVSGSLNEKLFF

j_call: TRBJ2-6
v_call: TRBV5-1
cdr3_aa: CASSLSGTGVAGANVLTF

j_call: TRBJ2-5
v_call: TRBV19
cdr3_aa: CASSTGTGPRETQYF

j_call: TRBJ2-1
v_call: TRBV6-9
cdr3_aa: CASSFGTGLNEQFF

j_call: TRBJ2-5
v_call: TRBV5-4
cdr3_aa: CASSEVWGAEETQYF

j_call: TRBJ2-7
v_call: TRBV11-2
cdr3_aa: CASSLGQSYEQYF

j_call: TRBJ2-7
v_call: TRBV27
cdr3_aa: CASSLNWEQNSYEQYF

j_call: TRBJ1-1
v_call: TRBV4-1
cdr3_aa: CASSQELVQRAFF

j_call: TRBJ2-5
v_call: TRBV6-5
cdr3_aa: CASSYSGVIWETQYF

j_call: TRBJ2-2
v_call: TRBV9
cdr3_aa: CASSGDSITGELFF

j_call: TRBJ1-1
v_call: TRBV11-2
cdr3_aa: CASSLGRNTEAFF

j_call: TRBJ2-7
v_call: TRBV6-6
cdr3_aa: CASRDTSDSYEQYF

j_call: TRBJ1-5
v_call: TRBV5-5
cdr3_aa: CASSPDSLASNQPQHF

j_call: TRBJ1-1
v_call: TRBV4-1
cdr3_aa: CASSQDGGGNTEAFF

j_call: TRBJ1-6
v_call: TRBV27
cdr3_aa: CASRSQVPYNSPLHF

j_call: TRBJ2-1
v_call: TRBV7-9
cdr3_aa: CAALTGTSLINEQFF

j_call: TRBJ1-6
v_call: TRBV28
cdr3_aa: CASSLGNVYVGGSPLHF